This TCR beta chain was sequenced for a study of blood T cell repertoires in COVID-19. Study at large: T cells, B-cell-depleted T cells, or PBMCs supplied cDNA or gDNA.

The CDR3 is 15 amino acids. Trimming shortened V by 5 bases and J by 0 bases, and 11 bases separated the two germline ends. The germline CDR1 and CDR2 sequences are SEHNR and FQNEAQ (reference sequence). In the source study's methods: The authors estimated nucleated cell counts from reference gene primer amplification. Sequencing used immunoSEQ multiplex PCR; TCRdb keeps in-frame clones, though not all of them. V, J and clone size are taken as reported in that table, and D and trimming were inferred from the DNA itself. The repertoire has roughly 130,000 clones, about 84% of them found once; the top ten carry 10% to 15%.

The sequence was obtained from a woman in her sixties with acute or convalescent COVID-19. The sample was peripheral blood. This chain joins TRBV7-9 and TRBJ2-4, with D possibly being TRBD1 (5 bases). CDR3 coding DNA: TGTGCCAGCAGCCAAATGGGGCAAGCCAAAAACATTCAGTACTTC. This codes for CASSQMGQAKNIQYF.